This entry concerns a single TCR beta chain. Libraries were prepared by immunoSEQ multiplex PCR; TCRdb keeps only in-frame clonotypes and omits some of them. There are more than 2 million clones in the sample; approximately 94% occur only once, and 0.9% to 1.3% lies in the top ten. The data were taken from a study of shared clonotypes between healthy human individuals. The wider study: A donor's plate count was three for CD4 naive and three for CD4 memory; CD8 naive had two and CD8 memory one.

Naive CD8 cells, CD45RO-negative and positively selected for CCR7, excluded terminally differentiated effector memory CD45RA+ cells. Germline lookup yields CDR1 MNHEY and CDR2 SMNVEV (reference sequence). The CDR3 covers 13 residues. Deletions cut 3 bases from V and 6 bases from J, with 9 bases between. This TCR derives from a man between 18 and 29 years old in good health. The specimen was naive CD8+ T cells sorted from blood. The chain couples TRBV27 to TRBJ1-5; D ambiguous. In nucleotides, the CDR3 is TGTGCCAGCAGTTTTTGGGCGGGTCAGCCCCAGCATTTT. This encodes CASSFWAGQPQHF.